This TCR beta chain was sequenced for a study of response to subunit inactivated influenza vaccine. Whole-study findings and limits: The authors suggested that few new T cells are recruited per seasonal influenza vaccination.

The CDR3 loop spans 13 amino acids. Germline-derived CDR1 and CDR2 are SQVTM and ANQGSEA. The ends lost 7 bases at V and 4 bases at J; junction bases unmatched: 8. This clonotype was detected only a few times. Its antigen is currently unknown. TCRdb called the RT-PCR reads again in MiXCR, with one record for every CDR3 protein. This sample has around 580,000 distinct CDR3 sequences, with approximately 14% found just once. The chain uses TRBV29-1 and TRBJ2-3; TRBD1 agrees at 7 bases. This clonotype was sampled from a man between 45 and 60 years old who received an inactivated influenza vaccine. The sequencing used PBMCs from blood, collected 11 to 12 days after vaccination. The CDR3 loop reads CSARQGVADTQYF. The CDR3 DNA sequence: TGCAGCGCCCGACAGGGAGTTGCAGATACGCAGTATTTT.